The source of this TCR beta chain is a study of OX40 agonist ivuxolimab in advanced cancers. Overall study context: The study enrolled dose-escalation patients with hepatocellular carcinoma, melanoma, renal cell or head and neck cancer.

TCRdb keeps only in-frame clones here, not all; method: immunoSEQ multiplex PCR. The sample yields 58,000 or so clones, approximately 80% seen once. In its sample, this clone ranks as medium-sized (0.01 to 0.1%). V lost 3 bases to trimming and J lost 6 bases; unmatched junction nucleotides: 16. Germline-derived CDR1 and CDR2 are GTSNPN and SVGIG (reference sequence). This CDR3 region has 16 residues. The chain recombines TRBV30 with TRBJ2-7; 8 bases are shared with TRBD2. The TCR comes from an adult with an advanced solid tumor such as melanoma, head and neck, liver or kidney cancer. Sequenced material: CD4+ or CD8+ T cells sorted from blood, taken in a trial of the OX40 agonist ivuxolimab. The CDR3 bases are TGTGCCTGGAGCCCGACCCGCTTGCGGGAGGCGGGCGAGCAGTACTTC. It codes for CAWSPTRLREAGEQYF.